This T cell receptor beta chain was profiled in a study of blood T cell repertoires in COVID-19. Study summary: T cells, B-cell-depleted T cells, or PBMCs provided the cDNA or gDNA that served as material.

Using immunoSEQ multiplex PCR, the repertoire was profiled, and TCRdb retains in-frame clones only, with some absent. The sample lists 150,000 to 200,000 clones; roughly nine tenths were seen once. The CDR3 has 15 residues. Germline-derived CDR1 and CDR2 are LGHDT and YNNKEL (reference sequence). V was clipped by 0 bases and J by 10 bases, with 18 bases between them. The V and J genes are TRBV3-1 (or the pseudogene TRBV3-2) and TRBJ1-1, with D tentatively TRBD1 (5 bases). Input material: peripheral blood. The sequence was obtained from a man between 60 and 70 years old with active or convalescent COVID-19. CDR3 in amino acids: CASSQEGSGGFGAFF. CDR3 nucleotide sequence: TGTGCCAGCAGCCAAGAAGGGTCGGGGGGTTTTGGAGCTTTCTTT.